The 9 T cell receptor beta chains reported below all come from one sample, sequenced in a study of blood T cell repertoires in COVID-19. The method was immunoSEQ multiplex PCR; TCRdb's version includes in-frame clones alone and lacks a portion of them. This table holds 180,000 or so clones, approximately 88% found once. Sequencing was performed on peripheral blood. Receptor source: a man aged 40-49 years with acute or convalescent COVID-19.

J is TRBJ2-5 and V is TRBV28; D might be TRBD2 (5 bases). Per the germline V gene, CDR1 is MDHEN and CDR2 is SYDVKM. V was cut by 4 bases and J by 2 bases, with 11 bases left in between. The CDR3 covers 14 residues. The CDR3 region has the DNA TGTGCCAGCAGTTACCCCGGGGTGCAAGAGACCCAGTACTTC. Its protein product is CASSYPGVQETQYF.

The CDR3 DNA sequence: TGTGCCAGCAGCTTAAGGGGGGACAGAGGGGATGAGCAGTTCTTC. It encodes CASSLRGDRGDEQFF. The chain uses TRBV7-6 and TRBJ2-1; a possible D gene is TRBD1 (7 bases). Germline V lookup: CDR1 SGHVS, CDR2 FNYEAQ. Trimming cost V 2 bases and J 8 bases, with 16 bases left between them. The CDR3 is 15 amino acids. Complete variable domain (other parts from reference TRBV7-6 and TRBJ2-1): GAGVSQSPRYKVTKRGQDVALRCDPISGHVSLYWYRQALGQGPEFLTYFNYEAQQDKSGLPNDRFSAERPEGSISTLTIQRTEQRDSAMYRCASSLRGDRGDEQFFGPGTRLTVL.

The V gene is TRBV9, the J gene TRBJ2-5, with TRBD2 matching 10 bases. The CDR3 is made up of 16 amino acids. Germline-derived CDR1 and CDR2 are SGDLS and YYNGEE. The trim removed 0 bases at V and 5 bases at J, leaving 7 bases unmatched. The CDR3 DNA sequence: TGTGCCAGCAGCGTAGGTTCCAGCGGGGGGGTGGAGACCCAGTACTTC. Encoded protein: CASSVGSSGGVETQYF.

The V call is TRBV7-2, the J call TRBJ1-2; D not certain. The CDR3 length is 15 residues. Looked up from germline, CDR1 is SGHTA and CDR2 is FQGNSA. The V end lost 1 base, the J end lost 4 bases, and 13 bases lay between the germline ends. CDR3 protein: CASSLGGGTLYGYTF. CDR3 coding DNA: TGTGCCAGCAGCTTAGGAGGCGGAACCCTCTATGGCTACACCTTC.

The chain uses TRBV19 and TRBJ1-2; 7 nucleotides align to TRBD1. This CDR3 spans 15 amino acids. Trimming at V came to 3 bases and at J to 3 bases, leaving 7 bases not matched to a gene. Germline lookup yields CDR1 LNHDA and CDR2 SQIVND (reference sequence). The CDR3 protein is CASSMTDRAYYGYTF. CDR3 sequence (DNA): TGTGCCAGTAGTATGACCGACAGGGCTTACTATGGCTACACCTTC.

The CDR3 spells CASSQMTSGYNEQFF. The CDR3 nucleotides read TGTGCCAGCAGCCAAATGACTAGCGGATACAATGAGCAGTTCTTC. The V gene is TRBV4-2, the J gene TRBJ2-1; TRBD2 matches at 9 bases. Unmatched junction bases numbered 3, after V lost 2 bases and J lost 4 bases. The CDR3 extends over 15 amino acids. Germline CDR1 LGHNA, CDR2 YNFKEQ.

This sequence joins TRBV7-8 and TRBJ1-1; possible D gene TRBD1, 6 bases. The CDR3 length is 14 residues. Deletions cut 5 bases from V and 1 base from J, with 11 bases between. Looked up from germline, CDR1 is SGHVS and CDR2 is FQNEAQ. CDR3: CASSHSGQNTEAFF. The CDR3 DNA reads TGTGCCAGCAGCCACTCGGGACAGAACACTGAAGCTTTCTTT.

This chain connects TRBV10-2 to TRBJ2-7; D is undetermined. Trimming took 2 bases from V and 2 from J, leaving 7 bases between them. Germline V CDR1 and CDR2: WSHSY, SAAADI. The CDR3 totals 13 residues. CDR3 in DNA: TGCGCCAGCAGTGAGGCAGGTCCCTACGAGCAGTACTTC. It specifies CASSEAGPYEQYF.

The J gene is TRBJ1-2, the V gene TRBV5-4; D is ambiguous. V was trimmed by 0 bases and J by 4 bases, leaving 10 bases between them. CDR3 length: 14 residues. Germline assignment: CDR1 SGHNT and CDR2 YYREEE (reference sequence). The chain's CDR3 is CASSLAGISYGYTF. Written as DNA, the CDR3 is TGTGCCAGCAGCTTGGCGGGAATTTCCTATGGCTACACCTTC. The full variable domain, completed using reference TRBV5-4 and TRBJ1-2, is ETGVTQSPTHLIKTRGQQVTLRCSSQSGHNTVSWYQQALGQGPQFIFQYYREEENGRGNFPPRFSGLQFPNYSSELNVNALELDDSALYLCASSLAGISYGYTFGSGTRLTVV.